The 32 T cell receptor beta chains listed next were all sequenced from one sample in a study of human T cells and chemical hapten exposure. Using its own MiXCR run on the RACE reads, TCRdb lists one record per CDR3 protein. The sample has fewer than 95,000 distinct CDR3 sequences, roughly a tenth seen once; the top ten hold 2% to 2.5%. Time point described: patch test 1, 2 weeks after DPC sensitization. As for treatment: therapeutic diphenylcyclopropenone sensitization with weekly scalp DPC. The sequencing used whole blood, collected in connection with sensitization to the hapten diphenylcyclopropenone (DPC). These receptors all come from a man aged 35-49 years with alopecia areata. Some clones in this sample may be carry-over from other donors' samples.

This clonotype was counted between two and nine times. The chain uses TRBV2 and TRBJ1-4; D call uncertain. Germline CDR1 SNHLY, CDR2 FYNNEI. The CDR3 spans 12 residues. V was cut by 2 bases and J by 8 bases, with 6 bases left in between. The CDR3 bases are TGTGCCAGCAGTGAACTAGGGGAAAAACTGTTTTTT. It codes for CASSELGEKLFF.

V usage is TRBV6-2 or TRBV6-3 and J usage is TRBJ2-7; tentatively, D is TRBD2 (5 bases). V was trimmed by 9 bases and J by 0 bases, leaving 15 bases between them. Germline values: CDR1 MNHEY, CDR2 SVGEGT. This CDR3 comprises 14 residues. The CDR3 nucleotides are TGTGCCAGTTGGAGAGGGCCCAGCTCCTACGAGCAGTACGTC. Protein sequence: CASWRGPSSYEQYV.

This clonotype appeared many times. The rearrangement uses TRBV11-2 and TRBJ1-4, with 9 nucleotides matching TRBD1. Germline V gene lookup returns CDR1 SGHAT and CDR2 FQNNGV. CDR3 length: 15 amino acids. The junction had 11 bases not matched to a gene; V was cut back by 5 bases and J by 10 bases. The DNA of the CDR3 is TGTGCCAGCAGCGTGAATACAGGGGGCTCGGTAAAACTGTTTTTT. Its protein product is CASSVNTGGSVKLFF.

The chain is built from TRBV29-1 and TRBJ2-2; D may be TRBD2 (7 bases). V lost 6 bases, J lost 3 bases, and 14 bases lay in between. Germline values: CDR1 SQVTM, CDR2 ANQGSEA. The CDR3 sequence is 14 residues long. The CDR3 nucleotides are TGCAGCGTACGGGGGGCGCGCGACACCGGGGAGCTGTTTTTT. Its protein is CSVRGARDTGELFF.

J is TRBJ2-7 and V is TRBV6-5, with TRBD2 matching 11 bases. CDR1 and CDR2 (germline): MNHEY, SVGAGI. V lost 6 bases, J lost 3 bases, and 4 bases stayed unmatched. CDR3 length: 14 residues. CDR3: CASSQTSGSYEQYF. CDR3 in DNA: TGTGCCAGCAGCCAAACTAGCGGGAGCTACGAGCAGTACTTC.

The rearrangement links TRBV30 to TRBJ1-5; a possible D gene is TRBD1 (5 bases). Germline CDR1 and CDR2: GTSNPN and SVGIG (reference sequence). This CDR3 region has 14 residues. V lost 2 bases and J 2 bases, leaving 10 bases between the germline ends. The CDR3 here is CAWSKSGRNQPQHF. As DNA, the CDR3 is TGTGCCTGGAGTAAGTCAGGGCGCAATCAGCCCCAGCATTTT.

This clonotype appeared many times. The V call is TRBV14, the J call TRBJ2-1; D uncertain. Germline CDR1 reads SGHDN; CDR2 reads FVKESK. The V end was cut by 0 bases, the J end by 9 bases, with 9 bases between. This CDR3 has 13 amino acids. The CDR3 region has the DNA TGTGCCAGCAGCCAAGATCTGAGGAGTGAGCAGTTCTTC. Translated: CASSQDLRSEQFF.

This clonotype has more than one count but fewer than ten. V and J are TRBV14 and TRBJ2-7, with 8 nucleotides matching TRBD2. The CDR3 has 15 residues. Germline CDR1 SGHDN, CDR2 FVKESK. V trimming: 1 base; J trimming: 4 bases; junction bases outside the gene matches: 6. CDR3: CASSQALAGLYEQYV. The CDR3 nucleotides are TGTGCCAGCAGCCAAGCTCTAGCGGGCCTTTACGAGCAGTACGTC.

The chain has TRBV11-1 and TRBJ2-7, with 7 bases matching TRBD1. V lost 5 bases, J lost 10 bases, and 11 bases stayed unmatched. This CDR3 comprises 13 residues. The germline gives CDR1 SGHAT, CDR2 FQDESV (reference sequence). CDR3 bases: TGTGCCAGCAGCAATAGACAGGGTGGGGACCAGTACGTC. It yields the protein CASSNRQGGDQYV.

The chain uses TRBV29-1 and TRBJ2-1, with a possible D match to TRBD1 (6 bases). This CDR3 comprises 13 residues. The V gene's germline CDR1 is SQVTM and CDR2 ANQGSEA. V lost 4 bases and J lost 1, with 8 bases in between. CDR3 DNA: TGCAGCGTTGCCGGGACATCCTACAATGAGCAGTTCTTC. It encodes CSVAGTSYNEQFF.

In this sample, this clonotype turned up many times. An end of the junction differs from the germline gene, which may be a read error. The genes are TRBV2 and TRBJ1-1, with D perhaps TRBD1 (5 bases). This CDR3 comprises 13 residues. Germline CDR1 SNHLY, CDR2 FYNNEI. CDR3 nucleotide sequence: TGTGCCAGCAGGGACGGGACGGGGACTGCAGCTTTCTTT. Translated, it gives CASRDGTGTAAFF.

The rearrangement uses TRBV5-1 and TRBJ2-1; TRBD2 agrees at 11 bases. Per the germline V gene, CDR1 is SGHRS and CDR2 is YFSETQ. CDR3 length: 15 amino acids. The V gene end was trimmed by 4 bases and the J gene end by 13 bases; junction bases not matched to a gene: 13. The CDR3 protein is CASSGQGLAGEHQFF. The CDR3 nucleotides read TGCGCCAGCAGCGGGCAAGGACTAGCGGGCGAACATCAGTTCTTC.

This clonotype was seen a few times. The chain combines TRBV5-1 with TRBJ2-7, with D possibly being TRBD1 (6 bases). The CDR3 has 13 amino acids. V shed 4 bases and J shed 3 bases, with 11 bases lying between them. Germline CDR1 SGHRS, CDR2 YFSETQ. DNA for the CDR3: TGCGCCAGCAGCCCAGAGGGGGTCTACGAGCAGTACGTC. This translates into CASSPEGVYEQYV.

The rearrangement uses TRBV20-1 and TRBJ2-5; D possibly matches TRBD1 or TRBD2 (6 bases each). The CDR3 loop spans 14 amino acids. Trimming left V 1 base short and J 2 bases short, with 11 bases between. Germline V lookup: CDR1 DFQATT, CDR2 SNEGSKA (reference sequence). CDR3 in DNA: TGCAGTGCTAGAGGGGGGGCCTGGCAAGAGACCCAGTACTTC. Translation: CSARGGAWQETQYF.

This clonotype came up a few times. The V gene is TRBV7-2, the J gene TRBJ2-7; 9 bases match TRBD2. CDR1 is SGHTA and CDR2 is FQGNSA in the germline V gene. J gave up 3 bases and V 3 bases, and 3 bases lay outside the gene matches. The CDR3 has 14 amino acids. CDR3 DNA sequence: TGTGCCAGCAGCTTTGCGACTAGCGGCTACGAGCAGTACTTC. Amino acid sequence: CASSFATSGYEQYF.

This clonotype was detected many times. The junction departs from germline at one end; a sequencing error may be responsible. This chain connects TRBV11-1 to TRBJ1-1; D is perhaps TRBD1 (6 bases). CDR1 is SGHAT, CDR2 FQDESV, per germline (reference sequence). CDR3 length: 15 residues. The CDR3 loop is CASSPRTAMKTEAFF. The CDR3 region has the DNA TGTGCCAGCAGCCCGAGGACAGCAATGAAGACTGAAGCTTTCTTT.

The V gene is TRBV12-3 or TRBV12-4, the J gene TRBJ2-3; a possible D gene is TRBD1 (6 bases). This CDR3 is 15 amino acids long. V lost 8 bases, J lost 3 bases, and 18 bases lay in between. In DNA, the CDR3 is TGTGCCAGCTTTTTGGGGGCCTCTTCTACAGATACGCAGTATTTT. Encoded protein: CASFLGASSTDTQYF.

This rearrangement joins TRBV5-1 to TRBJ2-3, with 9 positions matching TRBD2. The V gene end was trimmed by 0 bases and the J gene end by 2 bases; junction bases not matched to a gene: 4. This CDR3 is 16 amino acids long. Germline CDR1 is SGHRS and CDR2 is YFSETQ. The CDR3 nucleotides read TGCGCCAGCAGCTTGGTTGCGGGAGGGACCACAGATACGCAGTATTTT. Its translation is CASSLVAGGTTDTQYF.

The chain uses TRBV24-1 and TRBJ2-1; D unclear. The CDR3 covers 15 residues. Germline CDR1 KGHDR, CDR2 SFDVKD. Trimming shortened V by 1 base and J by 7 bases, and 13 bases separated the two germline ends. Here the CDR3 reads CATSDFGPAGNEQFF. The CDR3, as DNA: TGTGCCACCAGTGATTTCGGACCGGCTGGGAATGAGCAGTTCTTC.

This clonotype was detected only a few times. The chain employs TRBV6-5 and TRBJ2-1; TRBD1 matches at 9 bases. V trimming: 5 bases; J trimming: 5 bases; junction bases outside the gene matches: 19. The CDR3 spans 19 residues. In germline, CDR1 is MNHEY, CDR2 SVGAGI. DNA of the CDR3: TGTGCCAGCAGTCGAAACCCTCGGGGGGTACAGGGGGCGGACAATGAGCAGTTCTTC. It translates to CASSRNPRGVQGADNEQFF.

This clonotype was counted only a few times. The gene calls are TRBV7-2 and TRBJ1-5; possible D gene TRBD1, 5 bases. The CDR3 has 14 amino acids. CDR1 is SGHTA and CDR2 is FQGNSA in the germline V gene. Trimming shortened V by 5 bases and J by 5 bases, and 13 bases separated the two germline ends. The CDR3, as DNA: TGTGCCAGCAGCCCAAGGGGCAGCTATCAGCCCCAGCATTTT. It yields the protein CASSPRGSYQPQHF.

CDR3 DNA: TGCAGTGCTAGTTTCTTCAATTCACCCCTCCACTTT. Encoded protein: CSASFFNSPLHF. V is TRBV20-1 and J is TRBJ1-6; D unclear. Trimming pared 3 bases from V and 7 bases from J, leaving 7 bases between. Germline CDR1 and CDR2: DFQATT and SNEGSKA (reference sequence). This CDR3 is built from 12 residues.

This clonotype was picked up a small number of times. V is TRBV2 and J is TRBJ2-7; 11 bases match TRBD2. The CDR3 runs 14 residues. V shed 6 bases, J shed 3 bases, and the junction held 4 bases outside the gene matches. Germline lookup yields CDR1 SNHLY and CDR2 FYNNEI. This CDR3 reads CASSGTSGNYEQYV. CDR3 nucleotides: TGTGCCAGCAGCGGGACTAGCGGAAACTACGAGCAGTACGTC.

The chain links TRBV7-8 to TRBJ2-7, with D unclear. The ends were cut back, 5 bases at V and 0 bases at J, with 8 bases in the middle. Germline V gene data show CDR1 as SGHVS and CDR2 as FQNEAQ. This CDR3 is 13 amino acids long. The CDR3 loop is CASSKTTSYEQYV. Here the CDR3 DNA reads TGTGCCAGCAGCAAGACCACCTCCTACGAGCAGTACGTC.

The chain is built from TRBV6-2 or TRBV6-3 and TRBJ2-3; the match to TRBD2 covers 8 bases. J was trimmed by 5 bases and V by 5 bases; bases with no gene match: 12. Germline lookup yields CDR1 MNHEY and CDR2 SVGEGT. The CDR3 contains 16 residues. CDR3 DNA: TGTGCCAGCAGTGACCAACTAGCGGTCGCCGGAGATACGCAGTATTTT. Translation: CASSDQLAVAGDTQYF.

The chain carries TRBV11-3 and TRBJ2-5, with D possibly matching TRBD1 (5 bases). Looked up from germline, CDR1 is SGHNT and CDR2 is YENEEA. The CDR3 sequence is 13 residues long. V lost 6 bases, J lost 5 bases, and 13 bases lay in between. The chain's CDR3 is CASRPRGGETQYF. CDR3 coding DNA: TGTGCCAGCAGACCTAGGGGTGGGGAGACCCAGTACTTC.

In its sample, this clonotype was seen many times. The chain is built from TRBV29-1 and TRBJ2-1, with D unresolved. Trimming pared 5 bases from V and 9 bases from J, leaving 14 bases between. The CDR3 sequence is 12 residues long. The germline V gene has CDR1 SQVTM and CDR2 ANQGSEA. The CDR3 DNA follows: TGCAGCGTTACCCCCGCGACGGGTGAGCAGTTCTTC. This gives the protein CSVTPATGEQFF.

This clonotype was picked up a small number of times. J is TRBJ2-1 and V is TRBV4-2; a weak D match, TRBD1 (6 bases). The length of the CDR3 is 18 residues. The germline V gene has CDR1 LGHNA and CDR2 YNFKEQ. Trimming removed 3 bases at V and 4 bases at J, with 22 bases between. For the CDR3, the DNA is TGTGCCAGCAGCCAGGATACAGGGTTCCGTCCTTTTTACAATGAGCAGTTCTTC. Its translation: CASSQDTGFRPFYNEQFF.

Many counts were recorded for this clonotype. This chain links TRBV11-2 with TRBJ2-6; weak D call: TRBD1 (6 bases). Germline V lookup: CDR1 SGHAT, CDR2 FQNNGV. V lost 5 bases and J 4 bases, leaving 15 bases between the germline ends. The length of the CDR3 is 16 residues. The DNA for the CDR3 is TGTGCCAGCAGCATAATGGGGGCTCAGGGGGCCAACGTCCTGACTTTC. Translating gives CASSIMGAQGANVLTF.

The sample holds a few counts of this clonotype. The V and J genes are TRBV6-6 and TRBJ2-1; TRBD1 agrees at 7 bases. The CDR3 loop spans 16 amino acids. CDR1 is MNHNY and CDR2 is SVGAGI in the germline V gene (reference sequence). The V gene end was trimmed by 8 bases and the J gene end by 0 bases; junction bases not matched to a gene: 10. The CDR3 loop is CASGTRTGGSYNEQFF. The DNA of the CDR3 is TGTGCCAGCGGGACACGGACAGGAGGCTCCTACAATGAGCAGTTCTTC.

Ten or more counts support this clonotype. The CDR3 DNA is TGCAGTGGAGCAGTTGTTCCCCGGGGGCTAGCGGGAGAGATTTGGTCCTACGAGCAGTACGTC. This encodes CSGAVVPRGLAGEIWSYEQYV. The chain joins TRBV20-1 to TRBJ2-7, with 10 bases matching TRBD2. The CDR3 contains 21 residues. Trimming took 7 bases from V and 1 from J; bases not matched to a gene: 28. CDR1 and CDR2 (germline): DFQATT, SNEGSKA (reference sequence).

The table lists this clonotype with a few counts. The chain uses TRBV6-2 or TRBV6-3 and TRBJ1-1; D might be TRBD1 (6 bases). The V and J ends lost 7 bases and 5 bases respectively, with 11 bases between them. Germline lookup yields CDR1 MNHEY and CDR2 SVGEGT. The CDR3 contains 12 residues. The CDR3, as DNA: TGTGCCAGCAAAGAGGGGGTGACTGAAGCTTTCTTT. Encoded protein: CASKEGVTEAFF.